Here is one T cell receptor (beta chain) with its context. This record belongs to a study of T cell changes during pregnancy in multiple sclerosis. The CDR3 covers 13 residues. Trimming left V 1 base short and J 4 bases short, with 8 bases between. Germline V gives CDR1 MGHRA, CDR2 YSYEKL. Method: immunoSEQ multiplex PCR; TCRdb's copy keeps in-frame clones and lacks some. The sample yields about 53,000 clones, around 91% seen once. The starting material was peripheral blood, obtained after pregnancy. The chain uses TRBV4-1 and TRBJ2-7; no reliable D call. This TCR derives from a female donor in good health, enrolled as a control in a pregnancy study. The CDR3: CASSQVGLYEQYF. The DNA of the CDR3 is TGCGCCAGCAGCCAAGTTGGCCTTTACGAGCAGTACTTC.